This T cell receptor (beta chain) was observed in a study of T cells in tuberculosis (dated by TCRdb to 2017 to 2018). In terms of the full investigation: The study combined CD1B tetramers and high-throughput TCR immunosequencing to characterize T cells specific for the mycobacterial lipid antigen glucose monomycolate (GMM).

Because TCR-alpha and TCR-beta chains were sequenced unpaired, no information on chain pairing was available. The immunoSEQ multiplex PCR assay was used to generate TCR libraries, with TCR-beta and/or TCR-alpha/delta assays applied to each sample. The Illumina high-throughput platform was used to sequence the amplified TCR libraries. Concerning the study's data processing: Clustering and dimensionality reduction relied on pairwise TCRdist distances among GMM-specific receptors from T cells that were either sorted ex vivo or expanded in vitro. Sequence motifs defined by gene usage and CDR3 content were tested for enrichment in tetramer-positive versus tetramer-negative populations. TCRdb carries this immuneACCESS record with in-frame sequences only. Its versions omit some clonotypes, under half of them owing to an unresolved V gene in the studies checked, with the rest unexplained. The D gene and trimming were derived from the DNA, and the V and J assignments and clone size from that table. The sample table shows more than 70,000 clones, and roughly 90% are seen once. Approximately 2% of the sample belongs to the ten largest clones.

The table lists this clone with a few counts. Base qualities were left out, and no much larger clone turns up one base away. General study outcomes and caveats: T cells binding the CD1B-GMM tetramer with low affinity may have been missed by the stringent sort gate.

Reading from cysteine to phenylalanine, the CDR3 counts 14 amino acids. The only DNA kept is the CDR3, 42 bases in frame from the first base. A distance of 14 bases separates the germline ends of V and J, which lose 3 bases and 7 bases respectively. The germline V gene yields LGHNA for CDR1 and YSLEER for CDR2. Thawed, overnight-rested PBMC were stained with GMM-loaded CD1B tetramer, a Live/Dead dye and anti-CD3, then sorted on a FACS Aria II. The CD1B tetramers were loaded with C32 glucose monomycolate that had been purified from Rhodococcus equi. Before cryopreservation, the PBMC later used for tetramer sorting had been depleted of CD14-expressing monocytes as part of a separate study. From each donor, 95,000 to 100,000 tetramer-negative cells were sorted and were analyzed alongside the tetramer-positive cells. GMM-loaded CD1B tetramers were used to sort antigen-specific T cells from a handful of healthy South African adults.

The receptor comes from an adult woman with latent tuberculosis. The chain uses TRBV4-3 and TRBJ2-3; a tentative D call is TRBD2 (5 bases match). The specimen sequenced was CD1b-GMM tetramer-negative cells sorted from PBMCs. Interpreted using the paper, the cell subset or site label stands for: T cells not binding CD1B-GMM tetramer, sorted from same donor. The DNA sequence reads TGCGCCAGCAGCCAGGACCGCGGACTTTATACGCAGTATTTT. Its coded protein is CASSQDRGLYTQYF.